The entry below gives a single TCR beta chain sequence along with its context. V was clipped by 5 bases and J by 0 bases, with 12 bases between them. CDR1 is SNHLY, CDR2 FYNNEI, per germline. This CDR3 is 15 amino acids long. Enrolment of Seattle patients took place during active infection, and they were followed longitudinally. This specimen comes from a study of blood T cell repertoires in COVID-19. TCRdb's table, derived via immunoSEQ multiplex PCR, lists solely in-frame clones and lacks some. The sample shows under 250,000 clones, roughly four fifths of them seen only once. Sequencing was performed on peripheral blood. This TCR was sampled from a woman aged 70-85 years with COVID-19, enrolled during active disease. This chain uses TRBV2 with TRBJ2-3; tentative D call: TRBD1 (6 bases). The chain's CDR3 is CASSRRGTSTDTQYF. The CDR3 DNA follows: TGTGCCAGCAGTCGCAGGGGTACTAGCACAGATACGCAGTATTTT.